This T cell receptor (beta chain) came from a study of cytomegalovirus exposure and HLA in healthy donors. The study, taken as a whole, reports: For cytomegalovirus status, the classifier reportedly gave diagnoses with high specificity and sensitivity. Cytomegalovirus association was listed for 164 TCR beta chains. TCR sequences were mostly rare, though some public TCRs occurred in many donors.

Among the roughly 120 subjects of the validation cohort, separate from the approximately 700-subject first cohort, were the donors. This CDR3 has 14 amino acids. Germline V gene lookup returns CDR1 LGHNA and CDR2 YSLEER. V shed 3 bases and J 2 bases; nucleotides not matched to a gene: 4. This clone was recorded a few times. Its antigen is undetermined. Generated by immunoSEQ multiplex PCR, the TCRdb table keeps only in-frame clones and is missing some. This sample has more than 150,000 clones; more than 75% occur once, and the top ten carry approximately 3.1%. Sequencing was performed on PBMCs. This clonotype was obtained from a man aged 18 to 30 in good health and CMV-seronegative. The rearrangement uses TRBV4-3 and TRBJ2-7, with 7 positions matching TRBD1. CDR3 nucleotide sequence: TGCGCCAGCAGCCACGGGACAGATACCTACGAGCAGTACTTC. The encoded protein is CASSHGTDTYEQYF.